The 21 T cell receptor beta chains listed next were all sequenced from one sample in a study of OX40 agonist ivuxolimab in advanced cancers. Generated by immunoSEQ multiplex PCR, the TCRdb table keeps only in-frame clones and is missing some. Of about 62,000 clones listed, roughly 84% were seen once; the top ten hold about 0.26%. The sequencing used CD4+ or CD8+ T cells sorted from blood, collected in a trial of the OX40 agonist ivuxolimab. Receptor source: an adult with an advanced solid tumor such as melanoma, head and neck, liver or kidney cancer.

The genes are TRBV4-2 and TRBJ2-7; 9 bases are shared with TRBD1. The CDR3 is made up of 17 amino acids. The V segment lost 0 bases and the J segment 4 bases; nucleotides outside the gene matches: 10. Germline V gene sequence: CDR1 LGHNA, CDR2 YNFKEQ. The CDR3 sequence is CASSQDFRTGAPYEQYF. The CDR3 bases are TGTGCCAGCAGCCAAGATTTCAGGACAGGGGCCCCGTACGAGCAGTACTTC.

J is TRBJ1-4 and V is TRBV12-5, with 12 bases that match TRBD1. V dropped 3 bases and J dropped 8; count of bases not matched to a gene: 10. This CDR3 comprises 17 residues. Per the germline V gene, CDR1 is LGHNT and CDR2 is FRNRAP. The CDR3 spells CASGFGTGGAGGEKLFF. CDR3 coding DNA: TGTGCTAGTGGTTTTGGGACAGGGGGCGCCGGAGGGGAAAAACTGTTTTTT.

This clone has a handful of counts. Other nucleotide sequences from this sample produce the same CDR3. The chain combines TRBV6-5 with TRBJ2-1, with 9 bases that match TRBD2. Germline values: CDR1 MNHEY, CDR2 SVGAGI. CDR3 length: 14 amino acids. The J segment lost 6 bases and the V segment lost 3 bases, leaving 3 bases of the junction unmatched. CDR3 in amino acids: CASSYSGRSNEQFF. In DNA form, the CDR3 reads TGTGCCAGCAGTTATAGCGGGAGATCCAATGAGCAGTTCTTC.

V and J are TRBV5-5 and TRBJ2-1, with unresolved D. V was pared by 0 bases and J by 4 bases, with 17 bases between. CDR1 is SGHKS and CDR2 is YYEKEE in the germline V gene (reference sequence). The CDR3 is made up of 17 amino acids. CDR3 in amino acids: CASSLADTSRLYNEQFF. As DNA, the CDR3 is TGTGCCAGCAGCTTGGCCGATACTTCCCGTCTTTACAATGAGCAGTTCTTC.

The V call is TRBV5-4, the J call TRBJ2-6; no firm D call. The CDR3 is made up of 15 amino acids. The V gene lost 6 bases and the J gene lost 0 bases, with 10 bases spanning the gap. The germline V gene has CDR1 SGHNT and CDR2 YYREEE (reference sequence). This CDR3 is CASTTPGSGANVLTF. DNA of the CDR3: TGTGCCAGCACCACCCCCGGCTCTGGGGCCAACGTCCTGACTTTC.

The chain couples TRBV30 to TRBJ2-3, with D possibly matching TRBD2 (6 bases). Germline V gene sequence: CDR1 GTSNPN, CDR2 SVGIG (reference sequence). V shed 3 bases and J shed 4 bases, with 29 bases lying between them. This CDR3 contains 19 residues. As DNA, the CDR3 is TGTGCCTGGAGCGGACGGGCTTTTGTACTAGCACGTAGTCCAGATACGCAGTATTTT. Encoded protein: CAWSGRAFVLARSPDTQYF.

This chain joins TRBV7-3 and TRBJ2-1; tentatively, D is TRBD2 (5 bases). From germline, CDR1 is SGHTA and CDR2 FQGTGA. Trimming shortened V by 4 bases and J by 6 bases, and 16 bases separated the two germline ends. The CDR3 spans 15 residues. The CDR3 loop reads CASSSAGLMGNEQFF. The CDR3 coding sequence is TGTGCCAGCAGCTCCGCGGGCCTCATGGGCAATGAGCAGTTCTTC.

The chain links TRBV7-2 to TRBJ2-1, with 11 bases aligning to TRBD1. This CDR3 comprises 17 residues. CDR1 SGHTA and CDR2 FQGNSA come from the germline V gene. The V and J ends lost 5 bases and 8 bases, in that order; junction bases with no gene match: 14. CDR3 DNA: TGTGCCAGCAGCCGCCAGACCCCGGGACAGGGGGTACATGAGCAGTTCTTC. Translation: CASSRQTPGQGVHEQFF.

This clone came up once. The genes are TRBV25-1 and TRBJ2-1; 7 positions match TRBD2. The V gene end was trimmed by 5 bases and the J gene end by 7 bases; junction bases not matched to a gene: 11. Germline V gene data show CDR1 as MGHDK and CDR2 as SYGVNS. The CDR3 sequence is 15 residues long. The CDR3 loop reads CASSLAGWARNEQFF. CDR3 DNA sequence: TGTGCCAGCAGTTTAGCGGGTTGGGCAAGGAATGAGCAGTTCTTC.

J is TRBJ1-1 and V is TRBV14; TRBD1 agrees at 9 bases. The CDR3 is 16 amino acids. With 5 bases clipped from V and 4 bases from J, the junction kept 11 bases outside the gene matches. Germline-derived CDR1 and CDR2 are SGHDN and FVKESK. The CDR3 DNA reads TGTGCCAGCAGCGCCCTAACAGGGGGCGCCGGCACTGAAGCTTTCTTT. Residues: CASSALTGGAGTEAFF.

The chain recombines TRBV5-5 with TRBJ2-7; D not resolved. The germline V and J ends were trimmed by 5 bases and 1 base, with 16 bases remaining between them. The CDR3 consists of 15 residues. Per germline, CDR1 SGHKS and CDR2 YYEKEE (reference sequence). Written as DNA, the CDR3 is TGTGCCAGCAGTTCTGGACCCATGAGTTCCTACGAGCAGTACTTC. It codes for CASSSGPMSSYEQYF.

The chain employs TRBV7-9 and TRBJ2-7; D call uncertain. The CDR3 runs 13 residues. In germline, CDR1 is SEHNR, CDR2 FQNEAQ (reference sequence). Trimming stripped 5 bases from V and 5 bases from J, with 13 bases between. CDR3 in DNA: TGTGCCAGCAGCCTATTATCTGAGAACGAGCAGTACTTC. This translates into CASSLLSENEQYF.

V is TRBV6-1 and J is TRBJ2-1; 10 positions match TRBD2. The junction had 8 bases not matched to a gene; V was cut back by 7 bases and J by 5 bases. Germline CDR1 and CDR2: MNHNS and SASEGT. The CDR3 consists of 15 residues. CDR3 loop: CASTLAGAGDNEQFF. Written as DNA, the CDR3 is TGTGCCAGCACTCTAGCGGGAGCTGGTGACAATGAGCAGTTCTTC.

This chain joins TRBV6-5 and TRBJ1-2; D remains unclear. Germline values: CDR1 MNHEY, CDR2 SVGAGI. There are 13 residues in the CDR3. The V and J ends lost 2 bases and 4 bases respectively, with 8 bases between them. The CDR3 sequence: CASSYEAFYGYTF. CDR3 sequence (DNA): TGTGCCAGCAGTTACGAAGCTTTCTATGGCTACACCTTC.

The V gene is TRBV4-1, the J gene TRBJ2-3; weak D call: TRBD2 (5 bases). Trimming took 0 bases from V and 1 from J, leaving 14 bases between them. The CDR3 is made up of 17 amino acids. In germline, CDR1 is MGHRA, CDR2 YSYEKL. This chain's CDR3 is CASSQDRGTKGTDTQYF. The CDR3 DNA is TGCGCCAGCAGCCAAGATCGGGGAACTAAGGGCACAGATACGCAGTATTTT.

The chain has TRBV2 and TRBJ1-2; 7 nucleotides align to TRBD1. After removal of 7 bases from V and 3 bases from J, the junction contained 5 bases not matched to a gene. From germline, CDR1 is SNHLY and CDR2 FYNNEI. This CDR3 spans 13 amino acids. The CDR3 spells CASNPGTDYGYTF. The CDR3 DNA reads TGTGCCAGCAACCCAGGGACAGACTATGGCTACACCTTC.

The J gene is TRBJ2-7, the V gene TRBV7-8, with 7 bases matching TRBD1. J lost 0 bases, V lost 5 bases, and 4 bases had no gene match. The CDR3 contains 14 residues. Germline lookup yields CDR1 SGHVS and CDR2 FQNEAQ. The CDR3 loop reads CASSRTGRSYEQYF. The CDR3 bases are TGTGCCAGCAGCCGGACAGGCCGCTCCTACGAGCAGTACTTC.

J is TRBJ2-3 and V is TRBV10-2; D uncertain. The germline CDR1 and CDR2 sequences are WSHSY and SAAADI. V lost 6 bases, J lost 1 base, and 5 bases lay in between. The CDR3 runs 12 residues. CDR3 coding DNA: TGCGCCAGCAGATGGGGCACAGATACGCAGTATTTT. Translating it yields CASRWGTDTQYF.

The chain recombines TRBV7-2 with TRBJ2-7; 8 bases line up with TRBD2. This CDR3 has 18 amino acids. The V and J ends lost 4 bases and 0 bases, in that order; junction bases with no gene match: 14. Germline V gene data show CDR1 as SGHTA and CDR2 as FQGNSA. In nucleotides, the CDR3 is TGTGCCAGCAGCTCAAACTCGATTAGCGGGATCAGCTCCTACGAGCAGTACTTC. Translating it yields CASSSNSISGISSYEQYF.

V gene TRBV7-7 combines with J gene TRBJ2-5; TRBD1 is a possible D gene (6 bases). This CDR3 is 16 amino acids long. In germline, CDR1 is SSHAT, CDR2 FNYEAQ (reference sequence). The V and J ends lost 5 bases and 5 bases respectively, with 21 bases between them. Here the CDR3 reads CASSRGRQVRGETQYF. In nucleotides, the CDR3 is TGTGCCAGCAGCAGAGGCCGACAGGTCCGCGGGGAGACCCAGTACTTC.

The CDR3 bases are TGTGCCAGCAGTTTAGGGGGGACAACAACTAATGAAAAACTGTTTTTT. Its translation is CASSLGGTTTNEKLFF. The chain joins TRBV5-4 to TRBJ1-4; TRBD1 is a possible D gene (6 bases). Trimming shortened V by 5 bases and J by 0 bases, and 14 bases separated the two germline ends. Germline-derived CDR1 and CDR2 are SGHNT and YYREEE (reference sequence). The length of the CDR3 is 16 residues.